This T cell receptor beta chain is from a study of shared clonotypes between healthy human individuals. Study at large: CD4 naive cells filled three plates per donor, CD4 memory three, CD8 naive two and CD8 memory one.

Looked up from germline, CDR1 is SGHRS and CDR2 is YFSETQ. The CDR3 totals 16 residues. V was shortened by 0 bases and J by 3 bases, with 12 bases between the two germline ends. Of note for this clone: The antigen remains undetermined.

Assay used: immunoSEQ multiplex PCR; TCRdb lists only in-frame clones, some missing. The sample has about 100,000 clones; approximately 70% are singletons. Study observations and caveats: Sampling used blood alone; tissue repertoires probably differ.

Input material: memory CD8+ T cells sorted from blood. Subset: CD45RO+ cells pooled with CCR7-negative TemRA cells. The chain employs TRBV5-1 and TRBJ2-2; D is perhaps TRBD2 (6 bases). This clonotype originated in a woman in her twenties or thirties in good health. The CDR3 coding sequence is TGCGCCAGCAGCTTGGCGACGGGACTTGACACCGGGGAGCTGTTTTTT. Translated: CASSLATGLDTGELFF.